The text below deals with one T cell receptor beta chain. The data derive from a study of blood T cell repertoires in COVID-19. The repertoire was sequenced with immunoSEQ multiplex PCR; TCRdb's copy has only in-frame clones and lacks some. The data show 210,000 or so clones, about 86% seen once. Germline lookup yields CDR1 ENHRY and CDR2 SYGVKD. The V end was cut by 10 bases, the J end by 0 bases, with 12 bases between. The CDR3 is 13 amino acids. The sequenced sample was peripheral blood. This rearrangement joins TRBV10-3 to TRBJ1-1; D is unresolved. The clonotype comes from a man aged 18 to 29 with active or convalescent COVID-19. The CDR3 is CATEQPMNTEAFF. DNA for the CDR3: TGTGCCACCGAACAGCCCATGAACACTGAAGCTTTCTTT.